This T cell receptor (beta chain) was sequenced in a study of T cell responses to AZD1222 COVID-19 vaccine. The assay was immunoSEQ multiplex PCR, and TCRdb's table has in-frame clones only and misses some. The sample consists of around 100,000 clones, around 90% of them appearing once. Trimming shortened V by 5 bases and J by 5 bases, and 13 bases separated the two germline ends. Germline assignment: CDR1 GTSNPN and CDR2 SVGIG (reference sequence). This CDR3 spans 13 amino acids. The chain carries TRBV30 and TRBJ1-5; D possibly corresponds to TRBD1 (6 bases). The specimen was peripheral blood, collected on day 0 of AZD1222 vaccination. The TCR comes from an adult in good health. CDR3 nucleotides: TGTGCCTGGCAAAGACAGGATCATCAGCCCCAGCATTTT. It encodes CAWQRQDHQPQHF. Variable domain in full (rest from reference TRBV30 and TRBJ1-5): SQTIHQWPATLVQPVGSPLSLECTVEGTSNPNLYWYRQAAGRGLQLLFYSVGIGQISSEVPQNLSASRPQDRQFILSSKKLLLSDSGFYLCAWQRQDHQPQHFGDGTRLSIL.